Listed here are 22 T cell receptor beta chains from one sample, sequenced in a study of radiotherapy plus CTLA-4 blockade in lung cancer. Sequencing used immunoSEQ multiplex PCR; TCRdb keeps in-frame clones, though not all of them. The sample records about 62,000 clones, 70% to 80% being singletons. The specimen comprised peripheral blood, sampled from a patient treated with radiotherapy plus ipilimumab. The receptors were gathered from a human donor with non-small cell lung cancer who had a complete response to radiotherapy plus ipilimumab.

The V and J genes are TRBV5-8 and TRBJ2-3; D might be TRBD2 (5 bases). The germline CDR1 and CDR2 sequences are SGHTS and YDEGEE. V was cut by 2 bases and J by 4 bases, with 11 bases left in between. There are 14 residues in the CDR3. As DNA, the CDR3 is TGTGCCAGCAGCTTTTTAGCGACCCCAGATACGCAGTATTTT. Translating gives CASSFLATPDTQYF.

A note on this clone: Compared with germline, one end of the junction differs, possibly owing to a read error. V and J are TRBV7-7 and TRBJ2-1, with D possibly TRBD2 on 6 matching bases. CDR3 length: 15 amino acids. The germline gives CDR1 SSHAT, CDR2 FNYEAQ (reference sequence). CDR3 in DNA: TGTGCTAGCAGCTTAGGGGAGGCCCTCTACAATGAGCAGTTCTTC. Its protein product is CASSLGEALYNEQFF.

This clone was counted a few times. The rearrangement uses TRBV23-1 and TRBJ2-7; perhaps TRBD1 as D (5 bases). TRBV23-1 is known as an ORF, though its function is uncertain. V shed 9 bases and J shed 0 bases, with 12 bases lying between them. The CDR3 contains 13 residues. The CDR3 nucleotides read TGCGCCAGTTGGGGCCCGAGCTCCTACGAGCAGTACGTC. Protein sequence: CASWGPSSYEQYV.

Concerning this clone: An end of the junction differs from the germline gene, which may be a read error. CDR3 residues: CASSLEAGKGGYTF. CDR3 coding DNA: TGTGCCAGCAGCCTAGAGGCAGGGAAAGGTGGCTACACCTTC. The gene calls are TRBV11-2 and TRBJ1-2; D perhaps matches TRBD1 (5 bases). Germline CDR1 reads SGHAT; CDR2 reads FQNNGV. The CDR3 runs 14 residues.

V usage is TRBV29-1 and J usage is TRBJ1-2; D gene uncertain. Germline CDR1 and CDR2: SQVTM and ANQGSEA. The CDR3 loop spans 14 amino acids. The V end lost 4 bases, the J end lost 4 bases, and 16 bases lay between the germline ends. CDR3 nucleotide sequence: TGCAGCGTTGCGCGAGAAGGACGGTCCTATGGCTACACCTTC. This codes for CSVAREGRSYGYTF.

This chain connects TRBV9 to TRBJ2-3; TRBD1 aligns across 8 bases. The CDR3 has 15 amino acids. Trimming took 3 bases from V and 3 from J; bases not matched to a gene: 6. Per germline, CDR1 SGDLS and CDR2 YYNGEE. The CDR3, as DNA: TGTGCCAGCAGCGCCAGACAGGGGACGACAGATACGCAGTATTTT. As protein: CASSARQGTTDTQYF.

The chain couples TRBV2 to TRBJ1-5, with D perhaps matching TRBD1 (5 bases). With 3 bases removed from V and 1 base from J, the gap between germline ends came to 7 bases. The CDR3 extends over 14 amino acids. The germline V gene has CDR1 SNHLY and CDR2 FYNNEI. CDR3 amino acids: CASSDRESNQPQHF. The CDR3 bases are TGTGCCAGCAGTGACAGGGAAAGCAATCAGCCCCAGCATTTT.

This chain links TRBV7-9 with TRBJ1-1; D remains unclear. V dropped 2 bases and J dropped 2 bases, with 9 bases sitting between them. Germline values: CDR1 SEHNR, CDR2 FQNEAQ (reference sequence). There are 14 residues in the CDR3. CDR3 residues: CASSLQATNTEAFF. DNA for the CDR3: TGTGCCAGCAGCTTACAGGCTACTAACACTGAAGCTTTCTTT.

CDR3 sequence reads: CASGLDLGGGEQYF. DNA for the CDR3: TGTGCTAGTGGTTTGGACCTAGGGGGGGGTGAGCAGTACTTC. The V gene is TRBV12-5, the J gene TRBJ2-7; D is possibly TRBD2 (7 bases). Germline CDR1 is LGHNT and CDR2 is FRNRAP. V was trimmed by 1 base and J by 7 bases, leaving 14 bases between them. The CDR3 consists of 14 residues.

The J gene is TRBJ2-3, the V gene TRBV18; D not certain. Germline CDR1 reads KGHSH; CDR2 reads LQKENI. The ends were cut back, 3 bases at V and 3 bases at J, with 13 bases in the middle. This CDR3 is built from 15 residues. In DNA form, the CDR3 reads TGTGCCAGCTCACCCCAACCTTCTACGACAGATACGCAGTATTTT. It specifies CASSPQPSTTDTQYF.

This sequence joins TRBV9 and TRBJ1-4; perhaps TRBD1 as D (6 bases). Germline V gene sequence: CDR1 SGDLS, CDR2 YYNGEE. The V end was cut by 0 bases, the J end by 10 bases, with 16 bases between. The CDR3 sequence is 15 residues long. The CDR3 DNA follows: TGTGCCAGCAGCGTAGACGGCAGGGGAGGGGCAAAACTGTTTTTT. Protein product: CASSVDGRGGAKLFF.

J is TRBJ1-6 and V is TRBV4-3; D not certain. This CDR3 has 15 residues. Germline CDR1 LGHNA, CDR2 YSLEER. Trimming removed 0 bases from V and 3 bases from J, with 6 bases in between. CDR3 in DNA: TGCGCCAGCAGCCAAGATGGGTTCTATAATTCACCCCTCCACTTT. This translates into CASSQDGFYNSPLHF.

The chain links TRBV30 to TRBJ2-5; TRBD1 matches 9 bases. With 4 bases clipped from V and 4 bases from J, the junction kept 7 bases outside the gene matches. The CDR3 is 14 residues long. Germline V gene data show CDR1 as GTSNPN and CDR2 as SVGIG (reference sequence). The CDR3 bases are TGTGCCTGGATGCGGGACAGGGCTTTAGAGACCCAGTACTTC. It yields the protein CAWMRDRALETQYF.

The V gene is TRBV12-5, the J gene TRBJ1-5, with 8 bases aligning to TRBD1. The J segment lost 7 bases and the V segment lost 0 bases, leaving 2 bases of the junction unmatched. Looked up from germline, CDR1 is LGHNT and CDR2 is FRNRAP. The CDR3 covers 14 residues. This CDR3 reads CASGLVTGAQPQHF. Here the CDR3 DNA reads TGTGCTAGTGGTTTGGTGACAGGGGCCCAGCCCCAGCATTTT.

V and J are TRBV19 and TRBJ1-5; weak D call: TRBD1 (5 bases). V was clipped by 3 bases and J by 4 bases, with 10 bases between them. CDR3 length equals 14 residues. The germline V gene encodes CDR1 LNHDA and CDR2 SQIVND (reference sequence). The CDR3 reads CASSISGGNQPQHF. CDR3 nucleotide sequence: TGTGCCAGTAGTATTTCCGGGGGTAATCAGCCCCAGCATTTT.

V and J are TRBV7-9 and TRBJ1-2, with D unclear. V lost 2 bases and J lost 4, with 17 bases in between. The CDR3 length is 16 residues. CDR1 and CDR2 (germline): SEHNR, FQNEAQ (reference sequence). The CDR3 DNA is TGTGCCAGCAGCTTACCTCGAGAAGGGTTAGCCTATGGCTACACCTTC. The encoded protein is CASSLPREGLAYGYTF.

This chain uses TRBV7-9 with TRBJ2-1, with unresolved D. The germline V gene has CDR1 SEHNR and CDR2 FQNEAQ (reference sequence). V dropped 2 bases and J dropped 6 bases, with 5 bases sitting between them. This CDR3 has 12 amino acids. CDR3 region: CASSLNSNEQFF. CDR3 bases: TGTGCCAGCAGCTTAAACAGCAATGAGCAGTTCTTC.

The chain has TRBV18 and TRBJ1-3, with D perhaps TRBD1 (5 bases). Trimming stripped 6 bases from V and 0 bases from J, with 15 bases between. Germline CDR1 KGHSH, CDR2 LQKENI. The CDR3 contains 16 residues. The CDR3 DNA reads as TGTGCCAGCTCCCCCTACGGGGCCGACTCTGGAAACACCATATATTTT. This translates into CASSPYGADSGNTIYF.

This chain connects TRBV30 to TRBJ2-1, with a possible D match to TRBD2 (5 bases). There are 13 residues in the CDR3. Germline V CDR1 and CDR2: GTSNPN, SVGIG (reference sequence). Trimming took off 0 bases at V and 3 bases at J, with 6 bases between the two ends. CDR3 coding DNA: TGTGCCTGGAGTGTAGGACTCTACAATGAGCAGTTCTTC. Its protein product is CAWSVGLYNEQFF.

This CDR3 reads CASSLVQNNEQFF. The CDR3 coding sequence is TGCGCCAGCAGCTTGGTTCAGAACAATGAGCAGTTCTTC. The rearrangement uses TRBV5-1 and TRBJ2-1; no firm D call. CDR1 is SGHRS, CDR2 YFSETQ, per germline. There are 13 residues in the CDR3. With 0 bases removed from V and 5 bases from J, the gap between germline ends came to 6 bases.

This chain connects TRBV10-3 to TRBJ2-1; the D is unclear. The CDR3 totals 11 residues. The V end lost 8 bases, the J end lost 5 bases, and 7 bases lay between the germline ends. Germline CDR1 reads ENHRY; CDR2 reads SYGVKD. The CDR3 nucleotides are TGTGCCATCCGCCAGAACAATGAGCAGTTCTTC. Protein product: CAIRQNNEQFF.

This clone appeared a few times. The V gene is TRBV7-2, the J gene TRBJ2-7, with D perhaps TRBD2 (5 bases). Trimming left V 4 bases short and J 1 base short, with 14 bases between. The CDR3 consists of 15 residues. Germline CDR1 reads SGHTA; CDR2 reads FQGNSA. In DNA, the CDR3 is TGTGCCAGCAGCTCCTCCCGGGGAAAGTCCTACGAGCAGTACGTC. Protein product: CASSSSRGKSYEQYV.